This T cell receptor beta chain was captured in a study of T cells in Graves' hyperthyroidism and ophthalmopathy. This CDR3 has 15 amino acids. CDR1 and CDR2 (germline): MDHEN, SYDVKM. V was clipped by 3 bases and J by 5 bases; unmatched bases: 4. Amplified TCR beta CDR3 regions derived from RNA transcripts. TCR CDR3 underwent first-round RT-PCR with the HTBI primer set. TCRdb re-derived calls from the multiplex PCR reads in MiXCR, one entry per CDR3 protein. The sample has about 350,000 distinct CDR3 sequences, roughly 14% seen once. This clonotype was recorded at least ten times. The clonotype was recovered from a woman aged 25-40 years with Graves' hyperthyroidism. The V and J genes are TRBV28 and TRBJ2-1; the match to TRBD2 covers 10 bases. Sequenced sample: blood. The CDR3 region has the DNA TGTGCCAGCAGTTTTACTAGCGGGAACCACAATGAGCAGTTCTTC. Protein product: CASSFTSGNHNEQFF.